What follows are 18 T cell receptor beta chains derived from one specimen sequenced in a study of CD8 T cells in Susac syndrome. A quantity of about 0.5 to 1 ug RNA underwent reverse transcription using random hexamers. TCRdb fed the immunoSEQ multiplex PCR reads into MiXCR, producing one record per CDR3 protein. The sample has 190,000 or so distinct CDR3 sequences; 85% to 95% are singletons. The sample was CD4+ T cells from PBMCs. The receptors shown here come from a human donor with multiple sclerosis.

Here the CDR3 reads CASSYVRGAYNSPLHF. CDR3 nucleotides: TGTGCCAGCAGTTACGTCAGGGGAGCCTATAATTCACCCCTCCACTTT. This chain connects TRBV6-2 or TRBV6-3 to TRBJ1-6, with D possibly TRBD1 on 6 matching bases. The CDR3 loop spans 16 amino acids. The V gene's germline CDR1 is MNHEY and CDR2 SVGEGT. V gave up 2 bases and J gave up 2 bases, with 10 bases separating them.

The CDR3 loop reads CSAGAGTITGYTF. The CDR3 nucleotides read TGCAGTGCCGGGGCAGGTACTATCACCGGCTACACCTTC. The chain couples TRBV20-1 to TRBJ1-2; tentatively, D is TRBD1 (5 bases). This CDR3 spans 13 amino acids. From germline, CDR1 is DFQATT and CDR2 SNEGSKA (reference sequence). V shed 6 bases and J shed 8 bases, with 19 bases lying between them.

This chain links TRBV3-1 with TRBJ1-1; D is unresolved. V was cut by 2 bases and J by 0 bases, with 13 bases left in between. This CDR3 has 16 amino acids. Per germline, CDR1 LGHDT and CDR2 YNNKEL (reference sequence). DNA of the CDR3: TGTGCCAGCAGCCAACGTCGTGTCGGGGTGAACACTGAAGCTTTCTTT. It codes for CASSQRRVGVNTEAFF.

V is TRBV3-1 and J is TRBJ1-2, with D unresolved. The germline CDR1 and CDR2 sequences are LGHDT and YNNKEL (reference sequence). V was trimmed by 0 bases and J by 4 bases, leaving 9 bases between them. This CDR3 is built from 14 residues. Here the CDR3 reads CASSQEPVPYGYTF. In nucleotides, the CDR3 is TGTGCCAGCAGCCAAGAGCCGGTCCCCTATGGCTACACCTTC.

The chain is built from TRBV2 and TRBJ1-6, with a weak D call TRBD1 (5 bases). This CDR3 is built from 13 residues. V lost 10 bases to trimming and J lost 8 bases, with 15 bases between them. The V gene's germline CDR1 is SNHLY and CDR2 FYNNEI. The CDR3 region is CATSTGTHSPLHF. CDR3 bases: TGTGCCACCTCCACCGGGACCCATTCACCCCTCCACTTT.

The chain employs TRBV6-5 and TRBJ2-5; no clear D. CDR1 and CDR2 from the germline V gene are MNHEY and SVGAGI. This CDR3 has 11 amino acids. V was shortened by 0 bases and J by 9 bases, with 5 bases between the two germline ends. The CDR3 coding sequence is TGTGCCAGCAGTTACTCAGGGTCCCAGTACTTC. Its translation: CASSYSGSQYF.

V gene TRBV14 combines with J gene TRBJ1-6; D is undetermined. The V end lost 4 bases, the J end lost 8 bases, and 9 bases lay between the germline ends. CDR1 and CDR2 from the germline V gene are SGHDN and FVKESK. The CDR3 is made up of 13 amino acids. CDR3 sequence (DNA): TGTGCCAGCAGCCCTAAGTGGGATTCACCCCTCCACTTT. It codes for CASSPKWDSPLHF. Based on the CDR3 plus reference TRBV14 and TRBJ1-6, the full variable domain is EAGVTQFPSHSVIEKGQTVTLRCDPISGHDNLYWYRRVMGKEIKFLLHFVKESKQDESGMPNNRFLAERTGGTYSTLKVQPAELEDSGVYFCASSPKWDSPLHFGNGTRLTVT.

This rearrangement joins TRBV29-1 to TRBJ1-2, with TRBD1 identical over 11 bases. The CDR3 is 13 residues long. The germline CDR1 and CDR2 sequences are SQVTM and ANQGSEA. CDR3 in amino acids: CSDLGQGAKGYTF. CDR3 coding DNA: TGCAGTGACCTCGGACAGGGGGCGAAAGGCTACACCTTC.

J is TRBJ2-1 and V is TRBV20-1; D gene unclear. This CDR3 is built from 11 residues. Germline V gives CDR1 DFQATT, CDR2 SNEGSKA (reference sequence). The V end lost 1 base, the J end lost 9 bases, and 7 bases lay between the germline ends. In nucleotides, the CDR3 is TGCAGTGCTAGAGCAGATGTTGAGCAGTTCTTC. This translates into CSARADVEQFF.

This chain joins TRBV29-1 and TRBJ1-2; no clear D gene. Deletions cut 3 bases from V and 4 bases from J, with 6 bases between. Germline V CDR1 and CDR2: SQVTM, ANQGSEA. The CDR3 is 11 residues long. Here the CDR3 reads CSVDLVYGYTF. CDR3 in DNA: TGCAGCGTTGATCTGGTCTATGGCTACACCTTC.

The rearrangement links TRBV20-1 to TRBJ1-1, with D possibly TRBD1 on 5 matching bases. The length of the CDR3 is 11 residues. V shed 7 bases and J shed 7 bases, with 13 bases lying between them. Germline V gene sequence: CDR1 DFQATT, CDR2 SNEGSKA (reference sequence). Here the CDR3 DNA reads TGCAGTGGGGGCTCCGATGGTGAAGCTTTCTTT. As protein: CSGGSDGEAFF.

The gene calls are TRBV19 and TRBJ2-1; D is tentatively TRBD1 or TRBD2 (5 bases each). The V gene's germline CDR1 is LNHDA and CDR2 SQIVND (reference sequence). V shed 3 bases and J shed 10 bases, with 13 bases lying between them. There are 13 residues in the CDR3. The CDR3 loop reads CASSIRWGNEQFF. The CDR3 nucleotides are TGTGCCAGTAGTATCCGGTGGGGGAACGAGCAGTTCTTC.

This chain joins TRBV18 and TRBJ2-1; 7 bases align to TRBD1. The V segment lost 0 bases and the J segment 4 bases; nucleotides outside the gene matches: 6. This CDR3 has 16 residues. Germline-derived CDR1 and CDR2 are KGHSH and LQKENI. This chain's CDR3 is CASSPPRDSLYNEQFF. The CDR3, as DNA: TGTGCCAGCTCACCACCACGGGACAGCCTTTACAATGAGCAGTTCTTC.

This clonotype was observed a single time. This chain uses TRBV11-2 with TRBJ2-3; 11 positions agree with TRBD2. Per germline, CDR1 SGHAT and CDR2 FQNNGV. The CDR3 runs to 16 residues. V dropped 4 bases and J dropped 2; count of bases not matched to a gene: 5. CDR3: CASSSRLAGNTDTQYF. Here the CDR3 DNA reads TGTGCCAGCAGCTCACGACTAGCGGGGAACACAGATACGCAGTATTTT.

In this sample, this clonotype turned up once. The chain recombines TRBV29-1 with TRBJ1-2; possible D gene TRBD1, 6 bases. Germline V gene data show CDR1 as SQVTM and CDR2 as ANQGSEA. V was shortened by 3 bases and J by 6 bases, with 11 bases between the two germline ends. The CDR3 loop spans 12 amino acids. CDR3 sequence: CSVDDTGNGYTF. The CDR3 coding sequence is TGCAGCGTTGATGACACAGGGAATGGCTACACCTTC.

The chain is built from TRBV3-1 and TRBJ2-5; 8 nucleotides match TRBD2. The CDR3 has 17 residues. The V gene's germline CDR1 is LGHDT and CDR2 YNNKEL (reference sequence). The junction had 12 bases not matched to a gene; V was cut back by 1 base and J by 5 bases. DNA for the CDR3: TGTGCCAGCAGCCAAGTCGGAGCGGGGGCCTCAGTGGAGACCCAGTACTTC. Amino acid sequence: CASSQVGAGASVETQYF.

The J gene is TRBJ1-1, the V gene TRBV7-9; D gene uncertain. The V gene lost 8 bases and the J gene lost 7 bases, with 5 bases spanning the gap. The CDR3 is made up of 9 amino acids. In germline, CDR1 is SEHNR, CDR2 FQNEAQ (reference sequence). The CDR3 region has the DNA TGTGCCAGCGGAGGTGAAGCTTTCTTT. This codes for CASGGEAFF.

This clonotype was detected only a few times. V is TRBV30 and J is TRBJ2-1; a possible D gene is TRBD1 (5 bases). V lost 1 base and J lost 10, with 8 bases in between. CDR3 length: 11 residues. Germline V gene sequence: CDR1 GTSNPN, CDR2 SVGIG (reference sequence). The CDR3 DNA is TGTGCCTGGAGTGCCAGGGTGGAGCAGTTCTTC. Residues: CAWSARVEQFF.